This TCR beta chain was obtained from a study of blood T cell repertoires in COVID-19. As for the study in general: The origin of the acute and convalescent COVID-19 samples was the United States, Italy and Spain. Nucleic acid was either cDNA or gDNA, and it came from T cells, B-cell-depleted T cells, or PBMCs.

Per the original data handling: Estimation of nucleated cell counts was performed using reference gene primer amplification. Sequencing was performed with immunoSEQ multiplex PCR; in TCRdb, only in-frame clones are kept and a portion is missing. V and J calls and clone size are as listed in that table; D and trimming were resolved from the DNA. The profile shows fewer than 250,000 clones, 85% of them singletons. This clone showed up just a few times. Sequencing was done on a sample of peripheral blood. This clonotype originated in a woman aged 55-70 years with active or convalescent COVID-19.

CDR3 in DNA: TGTGCCAGCAGCTTGGCAGGGCCGAACACTGAAGCTTTCTTT. Translation gives CASSLAGPNTEAFF. The chain has TRBV7-9 and TRBJ1-1, with D possibly matching TRBD1 (5 bases). This CDR3 is 14 amino acids long. The V gene lost 3 bases and the J gene lost 1 base, with 9 bases spanning the gap. Germline values: CDR1 SEHNR, CDR2 FQNEAQ (reference sequence).